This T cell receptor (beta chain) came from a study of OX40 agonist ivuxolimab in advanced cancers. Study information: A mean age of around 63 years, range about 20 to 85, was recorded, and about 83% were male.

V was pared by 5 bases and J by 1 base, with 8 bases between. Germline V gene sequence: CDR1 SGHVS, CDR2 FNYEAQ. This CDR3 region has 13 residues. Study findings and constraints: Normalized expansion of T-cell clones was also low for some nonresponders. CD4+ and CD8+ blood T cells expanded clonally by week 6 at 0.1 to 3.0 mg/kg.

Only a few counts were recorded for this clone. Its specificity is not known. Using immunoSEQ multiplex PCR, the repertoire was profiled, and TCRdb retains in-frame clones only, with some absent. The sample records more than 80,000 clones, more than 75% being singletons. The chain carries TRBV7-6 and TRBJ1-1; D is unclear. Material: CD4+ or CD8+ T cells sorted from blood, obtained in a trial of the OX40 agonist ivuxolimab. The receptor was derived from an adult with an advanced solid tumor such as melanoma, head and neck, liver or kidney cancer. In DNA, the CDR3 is TGTGCCAGCAGCCGTAGTCCGAACACTGAAGCTTTCTTT. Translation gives CASSRSPNTEAFF.